This T cell receptor (beta chain) was sequenced during a study of OX40 agonist ivuxolimab in advanced cancers. At the level of the whole study: Ivuxolimab was an agonistic, fully human IgG2 monoclonal antibody directed against OX40 (CD134), a costimulatory receptor. Intravenous ivuxolimab was administered to patients every 2 weeks at six dose levels: 0.01, 0.1, 0.3, 1.5, 3 and 10 mg/kg. Among the roughly 52 dose-escalation patients, about 19 had hepatocellular carcinoma, 15 or so melanoma, 9 renal cell carcinoma and 9 head and neck cancer. In the dose-escalation cohort, 70% to 85% of patients were male, and the mean age was 60 years with a range of about 23 to 79. Prior anti-PD-1, anti-PD-L1 or anti-CTLA-4 therapy was permitted, and approximately 39% of dose-escalation patients had received checkpoint inhibitors. Three dose-escalation patients achieved partial responses, one with hepatocellular carcinoma and two with cutaneous melanoma. Peripheral TCRbeta sequencing aimed to test whether ivuxolimab altered TCR sequence diversity and caused clonal T-cell expansion. The paper covers the monotherapy dose-escalation part of the phase I ivuxolimab trial, which included N of about 56 patients. Broader findings and caveats from the paper: Which antigens the clonally expanded peripheral T cells were specific for was not determined. In the 0.1-3.0 mg/kg groups, partial responders had among the lowest normalized peripheral clonal expansion, particularly in CD8+ T cells. After ivuxolimab, more expanded clones were found on average in CD8+ T cells than in CD4+ T cells. Low levels of normalized T-cell clonal expansion were also seen in some nonresponding patients. At doses from 0.1 to 3.0 mg/kg, clonal expansion was seen in both CD4+ and CD8+ blood T cells between baseline and week 6.

This clone was counted once. Its antigen target is currently unknown. No clone much larger than this one lies a single base away; base qualities are absent. Genomic DNA was isolated from the sorted cells so that the TCRbeta CDR3 region could be sequenced. TCRbeta CDR3 regions were sequenced using the immunoSEQ Assay. Not all clones reach the TCRdb copy of this immuneACCESS table, which keeps in-frame sequences only. Checked studies attribute under half of the gap to unresolved V genes and leave the rest unexplained. The sample includes tens of thousands of clones, with 94% observed a single time. In total, the top ten clones hold approximately 18% of the sample. The CDR3 covers 18 residues, taking in both the cysteine and the phenylalanine. The read is trimmed to its CDR3 DNA, 54 bases read in frame from base 1. The germline V end is reduced by 3 bases and the J end by 4 bases; junction bases left unmatched: 10. The germline V gene encodes CDR1 SQVTM and CDR2 ANQGSEA.

Patients with autoimmune disease history or receiving systemic immunosuppression were excluded from the trial. Peripheral blood for TCR sequencing was collected from all dose cohorts at baseline, on cycle 4 day 1, and on cycle 7 day 1. Samples came from an open-label, multicenter, first-in-human phase I dose-escalation trial of ivuxolimab. Adults with locally advanced or metastatic melanoma, renal cell, hepatocellular, or head and neck squamous cell carcinoma were enrolled in the trial. Before TCR sequencing, CD4+ T cells and CD8+ T cells were sorted from peripheral blood as separate populations. The chain couples TRBV29-1 to TRBJ2-2; the central 14 bases match TRBD2. The sequence was obtained from an adult with an advanced solid tumor such as melanoma, head and neck, liver or kidney cancer. Specimen: CD4+ or CD8+ T cells sorted from blood, collected in a trial of the OX40 agonist ivuxolimab. The sequenced DNA: TGCAGCGTTGAGGTGGGACTAGCGGGAGAGTCAATCACCGGGGAGCTGTTTTTT. Translated, this is CSVEVGLAGESITGELFF.